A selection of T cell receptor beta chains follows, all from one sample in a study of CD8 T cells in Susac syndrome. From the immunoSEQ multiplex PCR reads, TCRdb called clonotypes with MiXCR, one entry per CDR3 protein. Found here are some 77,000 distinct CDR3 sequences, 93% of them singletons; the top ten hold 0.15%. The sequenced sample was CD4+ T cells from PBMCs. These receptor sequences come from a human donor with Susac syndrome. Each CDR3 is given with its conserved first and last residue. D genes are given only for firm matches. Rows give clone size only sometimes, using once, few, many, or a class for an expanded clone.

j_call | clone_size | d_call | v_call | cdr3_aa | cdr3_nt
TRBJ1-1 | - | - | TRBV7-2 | CASSLGGPNTEAFF | TGTGCCAGCAGCTTGGGTGGACCGAACACTGAAGCTTTCTTT
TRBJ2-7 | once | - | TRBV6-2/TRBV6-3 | CASTDGVPFYEQYF | TGTGCCAGCACCGACGGTGTACCATTCTACGAGCAGTACTTC
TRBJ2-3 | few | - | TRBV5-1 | CASSLGGSTDTQYF | TGCGCCAGCAGCTTGGGGGGGAGCACAGATACGCAGTATTTT
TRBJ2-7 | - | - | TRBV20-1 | CSARAREGVSSEQYF | TGCAGTGCTAGAGCGAGGGAGGGGGTTTCGTCCGAGCAGTACTTC
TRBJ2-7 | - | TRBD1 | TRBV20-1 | CSARPPDRSYEQYF | TGCAGTGCTAGACCTCCGGACAGGTCCTACGAGCAGTACTTC
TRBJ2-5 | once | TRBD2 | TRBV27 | CASSFRPLRLAGGRETQYF | TGTGCCAGCAGTTTCCGACCCCTCAGACTAGCGGGGGGCCGAGAGACCCAGTACTTC
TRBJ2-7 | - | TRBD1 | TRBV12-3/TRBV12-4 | CASSRDRSSSSYEQYF | TGTGCCAGCAGTCGGGACAGAAGCTCCTCATCCTACGAGCAGTACTTC
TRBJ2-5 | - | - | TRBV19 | CASNPPPTQYF | TGTGCCAGTAATCCCCCTCCGACCCAGTACTTC
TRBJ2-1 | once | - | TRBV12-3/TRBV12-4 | CASSLRSGLLIPSYNEQFF | TGTGCCAGCAGTTTAAGGTCCGGGTTACTAATACCTTCCTACAATGAGCAGTTCTTC
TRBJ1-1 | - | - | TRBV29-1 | CSVRNTEAFF | TGCAGCGTGAGGAACACTGAAGCTTTCTTT
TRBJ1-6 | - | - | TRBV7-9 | CASSMDTINSPLHF | TGTGCCAGCAGCATGGACACGATTAATTCACCCCTCCACTTT
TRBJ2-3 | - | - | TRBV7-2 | CASSSITDTQYF | TGTGCCAGCAGCTCCATCACAGATACGCAGTATTTT
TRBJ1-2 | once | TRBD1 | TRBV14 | CASSQARTGEIDYTF | TGTGCCAGCAGCCAAGCCCGGACAGGGGAGATTGACTACACCTTC
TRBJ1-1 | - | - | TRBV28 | CASSTGGAGTEAFF | TGTGCCAGCAGCACTGGAGGGGCTGGCACTGAAGCTTTCTTT
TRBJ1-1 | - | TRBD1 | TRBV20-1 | CSALGTVEAFF | TGCAGTGCTCTCGGGACAGTCGAAGCTTTCTTT
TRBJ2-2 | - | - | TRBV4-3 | CASSQEGHIVTGELFF | TGCGCCAGCAGCCAAGAGGGGCACATCGTAACCGGGGAGCTGTTTTTT
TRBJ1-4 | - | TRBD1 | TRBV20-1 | CSARAGTGGRGNEKLFF | TGCAGTGCTCGGGCCGGGACAGGGGGCCGGGGGAATGAAAAACTGTTTTTT
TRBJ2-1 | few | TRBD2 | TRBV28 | CASSRSLAGGQNEQFF | TGTGCCAGCAGCCGAAGTCTAGCGGGGGGGCAGAATGAGCAGTTCTTC
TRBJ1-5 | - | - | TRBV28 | CASSLLGGNQPQHF | TGTGCCAGCAGTTTATTGGGGGGCAATCAGCCCCAGCATTTT
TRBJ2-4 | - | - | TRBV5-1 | CASSLARRPSGGNIQYF | TGCGCCAGCAGCTTGGCGCGGCGGCCTTCCGGGGGAAACATTCAGTACTTC
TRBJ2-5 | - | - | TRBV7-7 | CASSPVVTQETQYF | TGTGCTAGCAGCCCGGTAGTAACCCAAGAGACCCAGTACTTC
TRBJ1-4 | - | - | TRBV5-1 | CASSSYPGSEKLFF | TGCGCCAGCAGCTCGTACCCGGGATCAGAAAAACTGTTTTTT
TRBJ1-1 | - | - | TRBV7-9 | CASSPRWGNTEAFF | TGTGCCAGCAGCCCCCGGTGGGGGAACACTGAAGCTTTCTTT
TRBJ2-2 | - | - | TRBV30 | CAWSRGRTNTGELFF | TGTGCCTGGAGTAGGGGACGGACGAACACCGGGGAGCTGTTTTTT
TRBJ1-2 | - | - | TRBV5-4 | CASSPTQLDQSYGYTF | TGTGCCAGCAGCCCGACACAATTGGACCAAAGCTATGGCTACACCTTC
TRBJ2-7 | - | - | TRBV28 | CASSLGTLLTYEQYF | TGTGCCAGCAGTTTGGGGACTCTTTTAACCTACGAGCAGTACTTC
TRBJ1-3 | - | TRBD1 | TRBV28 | CASSSSRDRNF | TGTGCCAGCAGCTCCTCCCGGGACAGAAATTTT
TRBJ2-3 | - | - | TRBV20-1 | CSASGVQDTQYF | TGCAGTGCTTCAGGGGTCCAAGATACGCAGTATTTT
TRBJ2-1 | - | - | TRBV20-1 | CSARIPSQDNEQFF | TGCAGTGCTAGAATCCCTAGCCAGGACAATGAGCAGTTCTTC
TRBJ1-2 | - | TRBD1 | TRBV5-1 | CASSLEATGVGYTF | TGCGCCAGCAGCTTGGAGGCGACAGGGGTCGGCTACACCTTC
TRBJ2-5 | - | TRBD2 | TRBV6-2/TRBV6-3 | CASSPRGAGGTETQYF | TGTGCCAGCAGTCCCCGGGGAGCGGGGGGCACAGAGACCCAGTACTTC
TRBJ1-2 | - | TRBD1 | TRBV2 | CASRQRRDRGPGYGYTF | TGTGCCAGCAGACAGCGGAGGGACAGGGGCCCTGGATATGGCTACACCTTC
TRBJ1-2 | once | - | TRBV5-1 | CASSLEAGPNYGYTF | TGCGCCAGCAGCTTGGAGGCGGGACCTAACTATGGCTACACCTTC
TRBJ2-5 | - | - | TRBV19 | CASSMGLRDEPQYF | TGTGCCAGTAGTATGGGCTTAAGAGATGAGCCCCAGTACTTC
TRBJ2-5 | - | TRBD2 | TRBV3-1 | CASSHRGGETQYF | TGTGCCAGCAGCCATCGGGGGGGGGAGACCCAGTACTTC
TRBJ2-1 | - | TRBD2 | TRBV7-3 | CASSYSGTSGFNEQFF | TGTGCCAGCAGTTACTCCGGGACTAGCGGCTTCAATGAGCAGTTCTTC
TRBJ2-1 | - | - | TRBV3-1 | CASSEWGAQFF | TGTGCCAGCAGCGAATGGGGGGCCCAGTTCTTC
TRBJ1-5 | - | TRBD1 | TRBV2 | CASRRTGNSNQPQHF | TGTGCCAGCAGAAGGACAGGCAATAGCAATCAGCCCCAGCATTTT
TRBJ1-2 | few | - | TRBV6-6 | CASRGVGRPGYTF | TGTGCCAGCAGGGGGGTTGGGCGACCTGGCTACACCTTC
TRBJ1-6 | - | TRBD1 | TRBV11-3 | CASGAKTGVNSPLHF | TGTGCCAGCGGTGCAAAGACAGGGGTCAATTCACCCCTCCACTTT
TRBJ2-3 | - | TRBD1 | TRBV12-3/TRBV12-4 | CASSSTGGAWGVTDTQYF | TGTGCCAGCAGCTCGACAGGGGGCGCGTGGGGGGTCACAGATACGCAGTATTTT
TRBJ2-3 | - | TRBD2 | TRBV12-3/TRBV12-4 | CASSFLAGGPTTDTQYF | TGTGCCAGCAGTTTCCTAGCGGGGGGGCCTACCACAGATACGCAGTATTTT
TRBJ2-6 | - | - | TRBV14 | CASSPRGANVLTF | TGTGCCAGCAGCCCGCGTGGGGCCAACGTCCTGACTTTC
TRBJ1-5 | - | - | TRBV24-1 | CATSDSYGRNQPQHF | TGTGCCACCAGTGATTCCTATGGGAGGAATCAGCCCCAGCATTTT
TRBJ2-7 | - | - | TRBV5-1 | CASSSLGYEQYF | TGCGCCAGCAGCTCCTTGGGCTACGAGCAGTACTTC
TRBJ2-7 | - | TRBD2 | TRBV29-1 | CSGGLGLQYEQYF | TGCAGCGGTGGACTAGGACTACAATACGAGCAGTACTTC
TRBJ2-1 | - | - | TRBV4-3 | CASSQDLEGLGYNEQFF | TGCGCCAGCAGCCAAGATCTGGAGGGCCTGGGCTACAATGAGCAGTTCTTC